This T cell receptor (beta chain) was obtained from a study of beta chain features in type 1 diabetes. Study details: When patients were set against healthy donors, age, gender and cell yields were similar.

Sequenced material consisted of expressed TCRB transcripts (all of the isolated RNA was reverse transcribed). The method was immunoSEQ multiplex PCR; TCRdb's version includes in-frame clones alone and lacks a portion of them. The sample holds roughly 290,000 clones, 8% seen once. Points from the study as a whole: More deletions and fewer insertions at VDJ junctions were seen in type 1 diabetes patients. With patients and controls alike, PCR might favor shorter templates to an equal degree. The cDNA sequencing approach could over-represent high-TCR-expressing cells.

In regard to this clone: Its matching antigen is unknown.

CDR1 and CDR2 from the germline V gene are SGHNT and YENEEA. There are 14 residues in the CDR3. Trimming removed 5 bases at V and 2 bases at J, with 10 bases between. J is TRBJ1-5 and V is TRBV11-3; a weak D match, TRBD1 (5 bases). This clonotype was obtained from a woman in her late teens or twenties in good health. Material for sequencing was central memory CD4+ T cells from blood. In DNA, the CDR3 is TGTGCCAGCAGCAAACAGGTTGGCAATCAGCCCCAGCATTTT. This translates into CASSKQVGNQPQHF.